This entry concerns a single TCR beta chain. What it binds is unknown. The entry originates in a study of T-cell reconstitution after alpha-beta-depleted transplantation in children. Per the germline V gene, CDR1 is SQVTM and CDR2 is ANQGSEA. The CDR3 extends over 12 amino acids. The library targeted TCRbeta and was prepared with unique molecular identifiers. TCRdb redid the calling of the PCR reads with MiXCR, one entry per CDR3 protein. The table includes approximately 490,000 distinct CDR3 sequences, roughly a tenth detected once. General observations from the study: The main origin of T-cell counts and diversity one year after transplant was newly produced T cells.

The chain links TRBV29-1 to TRBJ2-1; the match to TRBD2 covers 8 bases. Specimen: PBMCs, collected before TCRalphabeta/CD19-depleted stem cell transplant. This receptor was obtained from a child aged 2-15 years with inherited bone marrow failure, due to receive a stem cell transplant. Here the CDR3 DNA reads TGCGGCGCTACGTCCGGGACTAGTGGCGGGTTCTTC. Protein: CGATSGTSGGFF.